These 4 T cell receptor beta chains were all obtained from the same sample, sequenced in a study of tumor and adjacent non-tumor tissue in lung cancer. TCRbeta libraries were built with three rounds of nested PCR, modified from ARM-PCR. TCRdb re-called the multiplex PCR reads with MiXCR, one entry per CDR3 protein. Here the sample spans over 60,000 distinct CDR3 sequences, roughly 80% being singletons. RNA was extracted from bulk tissue without any cell sorting. The sample consisted of lung tumor tissue. The origin of the receptors is a woman in her forties or fifties with non-small cell lung cancer.

Regarding this clonotype: Because it lacks the conserved phenylalanine or tryptophan at the end, this CDR3 is likely a read error. The rearrangement links TRBV4-3 to TRBJ2-5; a weak D match, TRBD1 (6 bases). The CDR3 is 14 amino acids. The germline gives CDR1 LGHNA, CDR2 YSLEER. CDR3 DNA sequence: TGCGCCAGCAGTCAAGACCAGGGGTGGGACACCCAGTACTCC. Translating it yields CASSQDQGWDTQYS.

Concerning this clonotype: The junction departs from the called germline gene at one end, perhaps through a read error. The gene calls are TRBV12-3 or TRBV12-4 and TRBJ1-1; 10 nucleotides align to TRBD1. CDR3 length: 14 amino acids. CDR3 DNA sequence: TGTACCGGCAGAAAGACAGGGGGCAACACTGAAGCTTCCTTT. It codes for CTGRKTGGNTEASF.

To note about this clonotype: One junction end does not reproduce the germline sequence, and a read error may be involved. The genes are TRBV20-1 and TRBJ2-7; D unresolved. The CDR3 runs to 12 residues. Germline-derived CDR1 and CDR2 are DFQATT and SNEGSKA (reference sequence). The CDR3 nucleotides read TGCAGTTCATTTGACCGAAGCTACGAGCAGAACTTC. This sequence encodes CSSFDRSYEQNF.

This clonotype was found once. The junction departs from the called germline gene at one end, perhaps through a read error. The chain employs TRBV4-2 and TRBJ1-4, with 8 bases lining up with TRBD1. Germline V gene sequence: CDR1 LGHNA, CDR2 YNFKEQ. The CDR3 length is 15 residues. CDR3 coding DNA: TGTGCCAACAGCCAAGTCCAGGGGGCCAGGGAAAAACTGTGTTTT. Amino acids: CANSQVQGAREKLCF.